The clone carrying this T cell receptor (beta chain) was detected many times. Its cognate antigen is unknown. The CDR3 has 14 residues. V shed 4 bases and J 7 bases; nucleotides not matched to a gene: 4. Germline CDR1 MGHRA, CDR2 YSYEKL. From RNA transcripts, TCR beta CDR3 regions were amplified. HTBI primers were employed in a first-round RT-PCR of the TCR CDR3. MiXCR, applied by TCRdb to the multiplex PCR reads, yields one record per CDR3 protein. In the table there are roughly 100,000 distinct CDR3 sequences, 47% of which are singletons. The source of the sample is a study of T cells in Graves' hyperthyroidism and ophthalmopathy. Study-wide background: The blood sample was taken at first diagnosis, before treatment began.

Hyperthyroidism, newly diagnosed and lasting under 2 months, affected patients aged 18 to 65. Uncontrolled infections, other autoimmune diseases, pregnancy or lactation led to exclusion of patients. Study findings and constraints: Blood also showed most of the thyroid clonotypes that were expanded above 0.001.

The sequenced material came from blood. This receptor was taken from a man between 35 and 55 years old with Graves' hyperthyroidism. The rearrangement links TRBV4-1 to TRBJ1-3, with TRBD1 identical over 10 bases. CDR3 protein: CASSLGQGTNTIYF. CDR3 nucleotide sequence: TGCGCCAGCAGCCTGGGACAGGGGACTAACACCATATATTTT.